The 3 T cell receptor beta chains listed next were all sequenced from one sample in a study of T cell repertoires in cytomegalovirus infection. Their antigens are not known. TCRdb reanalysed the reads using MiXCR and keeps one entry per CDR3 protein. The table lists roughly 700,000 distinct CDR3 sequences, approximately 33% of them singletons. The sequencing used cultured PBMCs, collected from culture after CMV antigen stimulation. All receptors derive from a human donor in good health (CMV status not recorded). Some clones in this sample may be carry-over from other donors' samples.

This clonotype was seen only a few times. The CDR3 nucleotides read TGTGCCAGCAGCCCCGACTCACCTGATACGCAGTATTTT. It specifies CASSPDSPDTQYF. V is TRBV4-2 and J is TRBJ2-3; no clear D. The CDR3 extends over 13 amino acids. Germline CDR1 reads LGHNA; CDR2 reads YNFKEQ. The V gene lost 4 bases and the J gene lost 6 bases, with 11 bases spanning the gap.

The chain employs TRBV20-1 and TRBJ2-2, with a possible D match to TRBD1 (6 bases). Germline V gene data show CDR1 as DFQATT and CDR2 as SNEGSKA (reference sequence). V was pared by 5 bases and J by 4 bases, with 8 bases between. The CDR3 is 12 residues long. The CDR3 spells CSAPQGTGELFF. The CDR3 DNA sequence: TGCAGTGCTCCACAGGGCACCGGGGAGCTGTTTTTT.

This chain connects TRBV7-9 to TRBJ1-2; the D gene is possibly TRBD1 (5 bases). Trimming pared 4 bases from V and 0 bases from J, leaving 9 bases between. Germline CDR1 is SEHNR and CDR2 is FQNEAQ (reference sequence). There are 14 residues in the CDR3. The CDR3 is CASSSLTANYGYTF. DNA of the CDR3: TGTGCCAGCAGCTCCCTGACAGCTAACTATGGCTACACCTTC.